This is a list of T cell receptor beta chains from one sample in a study of radiation and T cells in renal cell carcinoma. Clones were sequenced by immunoSEQ multiplex PCR, and TCRdb holds only the in-frame ones, with some missing. The data contain some 120,000 clones, over 75% of them singletons. Source: blood, taken from a patient whose treatment included radiotherapy and nephrectomy. These receptor sequences come from a man in his forties or fifties with renal cell carcinoma. CDR3s include the opening cysteine and the closing phenylalanine or tryptophan. Fields, in order: clone size, J gene, V gene, D gene, CDR3 protein, CDR3 DNA. D genes are given only for firm matches. Clone size is not always given. Where it is, it says once, few, many or a class for expanded clones.

clone size: .; J gene: TRBJ2-1; V gene: TRBV27; D gene: TRBD2; CDR3 protein: CASTLGGLNEQFF; CDR3 DNA: TGTGCCAGCACCCTGGGAGGGCTCAATGAGCAGTTCTTC
clone size: .; J gene: TRBJ1-2; V gene: TRBV6-1; D gene: .; CDR3 protein: CASSEKSGLNGYTF; CDR3 DNA: TGTGCCAGCAGTGAAAAGAGTGGACTAAATGGCTACACCTTC
clone size: .; J gene: TRBJ1-1; V gene: TRBV7-3; D gene: .; CDR3 protein: CASSLTGDGNTEAFF; CDR3 DNA: TGTGCCAGCAGCTTAACAGGGGACGGAAACACTGAAGCTTTCTTT
clone size: .; J gene: TRBJ1-2; V gene: TRBV23-1; D gene: .; CDR3 protein: CASSHMGGSGYTF; CDR3 DNA: TGCGCCAGCAGTCACATGGGAGGGAGTGGCTACACCTTC
clone size: .; J gene: TRBJ1-5; V gene: TRBV7-3; D gene: .; CDR3 protein: CASSFQGTSNQPQHF; CDR3 DNA: TGTGCCAGCAGCTTCCAGGGTACGAGCAATCAGCCCCAGCATTTT
clone size: .; J gene: TRBJ1-5; V gene: TRBV27; D gene: TRBD1; CDR3 protein: CASSWSGGNQPQHF; CDR3 DNA: TGTGCCAGCAGTTGGTCAGGGGGAAATCAGCCCCAGCATTTT
clone size: .; J gene: TRBJ2-7; V gene: TRBV4-2; D gene: .; CDR3 protein: CASSQEFAGDTYEQYF; CDR3 DNA: TGTGCCAGCAGCCAAGAATTCGCCGGGGATACCTACGAGCAGTACTTC
clone size: few; J gene: TRBJ2-3; V gene: TRBV18; D gene: TRBD1; CDR3 protein: CASSAGTGGSVDTQYF; CDR3 DNA: TGTGCCAGCTCGGCCGGGACAGGGGGCTCCGTAGATACGCAGTATTTT
clone size: few; J gene: TRBJ2-7; V gene: TRBV11-2; D gene: .; CDR3 protein: CASSFGRGDYEQYF; CDR3 DNA: TGTGCCAGCAGTTTCGGCAGAGGGGACTACGAGCAGTACTTC
clone size: .; J gene: TRBJ1-2; V gene: TRBV7-9; D gene: .; CDR3 protein: CASSLRQMGGYTF; CDR3 DNA: TGTGCCAGCAGCTTAAGACAAATGGGCGGCTACACCTTC
clone size: once; J gene: TRBJ1-2; V gene: TRBV6-1; D gene: .; CDR3 protein: CASSVTGPYGYTF; CDR3 DNA: TGTGCCAGCAGTGTTACAGGCCCCTATGGCTACACCTTC
clone size: .; J gene: TRBJ2-1; V gene: TRBV5-5; D gene: TRBD2; CDR3 protein: CASSLEVAGEPNEQFF; CDR3 DNA: TGTGCCAGCAGCTTGGAGGTAGCGGGAGAACCCAATGAGCAGTTCTTC
clone size: few; J gene: TRBJ1-2; V gene: TRBV7-3; D gene: .; CDR3 protein: CASSPGSNYGYTF; CDR3 DNA: TGTGCCAGCAGTCCGGGAAGTAACTATGGCTACACCTTC
clone size: once; J gene: TRBJ1-2; V gene: TRBV23-1; D gene: .; CDR3 protein: CASSQSGALGYTF; CDR3 DNA: TGCGCCAGCAGTCAATCGGGGGCCCTTGGCTACACCTTC
clone size: few; J gene: TRBJ2-1; V gene: TRBV11-3; D gene: .; CDR3 protein: CASSYGPNNEQFF; CDR3 DNA: TGTGCCAGCAGCTATGGACCCAACAATGAGCAGTTCTTC
clone size: .; J gene: TRBJ2-1; V gene: TRBV9; D gene: TRBD2; CDR3 protein: CASSVSGGNYNEQFF; CDR3 DNA: TGTGCCAGCAGCGTCTCGGGGGGGAATTACAATGAGCAGTTCTTC
clone size: .; J gene: TRBJ2-7; V gene: TRBV18; D gene: .; CDR3 protein: CASSPDREVSEQYF; CDR3 DNA: TGTGCCAGCTCACCCGACAGGGAGGTTTCCGAGCAGTACTTC
clone size: .; J gene: TRBJ2-7; V gene: TRBV6-1; D gene: TRBD2; CDR3 protein: CASRWTSGFYEQYF; CDR3 DNA: TGTGCCAGCAGGTGGACTAGCGGGTTCTACGAGCAGTACTTC
clone size: once; J gene: TRBJ1-6; V gene: TRBV4-2; D gene: .; CDR3 protein: CASSQGGRGESPLHF; CDR3 DNA: TGTGCCAGCAGCCAAGGGGGCAGGGGTGAATCACCCCTCCACTTT
clone size: .; J gene: TRBJ2-1; V gene: TRBV4-3; D gene: .; CDR3 protein: CASSLRSQVEQFF; CDR3 DNA: TGCGCCAGCAGCCTCAGGAGCCAGGTCGAGCAGTTCTTC
clone size: .; J gene: TRBJ2-6; V gene: TRBV5-4; D gene: TRBD1; CDR3 protein: CASSWTGGAGANVLTF; CDR3 DNA: TGTGCCAGCAGCTGGACAGGGGGCGCTGGGGCCAACGTCCTGACTTTC
clone size: .; J gene: TRBJ2-2; V gene: TRBV10-1; D gene: TRBD2; CDR3 protein: CASSPLAGVEAGELFF; CDR3 DNA: TGCGCCAGCTCCCCCTTAGCGGGAGTCGAGGCCGGGGAGCTGTTTTTT
clone size: .; J gene: TRBJ2-1; V gene: TRBV7-2; D gene: TRBD1; CDR3 protein: CASSIRSGTGGYYEQFF; CDR3 DNA: TGTGCCAGCAGCATCAGGTCCGGGACAGGGGGCTATTATGAGCAGTTCTTC
clone size: .; J gene: TRBJ1-1; V gene: TRBV7-6; D gene: .; CDR3 protein: CASSDRPGDTEAFF; CDR3 DNA: TGTGCCAGCAGCGATCGCCCAGGGGACACTGAAGCTTTCTTT
clone size: .; J gene: TRBJ1-2; V gene: TRBV6-1; D gene: .; CDR3 protein: CASGGGDYGYTF; CDR3 DNA: TGTGCCAGCGGGGGAGGGGACTATGGCTACACCTTC
clone size: .; J gene: TRBJ2-7; V gene: TRBV7-8; D gene: .; CDR3 protein: CASSLGGPPSYEQYF; CDR3 DNA: TGTGCCAGCAGCTTAGGTGGGCCTCCATCCTACGAGCAGTACTTC
clone size: .; J gene: TRBJ2-6; V gene: TRBV28; D gene: .; CDR3 protein: CASSFLGSGANVLTF; CDR3 DNA: TGTGCCAGCAGTTTTTTAGGGTCCGGGGCCAACGTCCTGACTTTC
clone size: .; J gene: TRBJ1-1; V gene: TRBV11-1; D gene: .; CDR3 protein: CASCIDIRSTEAFF; CDR3 DNA: TGTGCCAGCTGCATAGATATTAGGAGCACTGAAGCTTTCTTT
clone size: .; J gene: TRBJ1-2; V gene: TRBV30; D gene: TRBD1; CDR3 protein: CAWDPGQGLHGYTF; CDR3 DNA: TGTGCCTGGGACCCGGGACAGGGTCTTCATGGCTACACCTTC